This T cell receptor (beta chain) comes out of a study of cytomegalovirus exposure and HLA in healthy donors. The study, taken as a whole, reports: Investigators reported 164 TCR beta chains as tied to cytomegalovirus. The study had only CMV serostatus as immune exposure information. Across donors, presence/absence analyses took sequencing depth to be roughly uniform.

The CDR3 covers 16 residues. The ends lost 3 bases at V and 3 bases at J; junction bases unmatched: 6. In germline, CDR1 is GTSNPN, CDR2 SVGIG (reference sequence). As to this clone: Antigen specificity is unknown.

These donors, healthy bone marrow donors, were studied. PCR primers comprised 60 Vbeta and 13 Jbeta primers. Sequenced by immunoSEQ multiplex PCR; TCRdb stores in-frame clones only, minus some. The sample has roughly 71,000 clones; approximately 70% are singletons. This clonotype was sampled from a man in his forties or fifties in good health and CMV-seropositive. The chain has TRBV30 and TRBJ2-2; 11 nucleotides agree with TRBD1. What was sequenced was PBMCs. CDR3: CAWREPGQGDTGELFF. The DNA of the CDR3 is TGTGCCTGGAGGGAACCGGGACAGGGGGACACCGGGGAGCTGTTTTTT.